The T cell receptor (beta chain) described here comes from a study of shared clonotypes between healthy human individuals. Profiling relied on immunoSEQ multiplex PCR, and the TCRdb table lists in-frame clones only, not all of them. Of some 2,000,000 clones in the sample, over 85% are singletons; the top ten hold more than 0.1%. Per the germline V gene, CDR1 is SGHTA and CDR2 is FQGNSA. The CDR3 loop spans 15 amino acids. V was clipped by 1 base and J by 8 bases, with 17 bases between them. What was sequenced was naive CD4+ T cells sorted from blood. As to subset: CD45RA+ positively selected. The chain recombines TRBV7-2 with TRBJ1-2, with a weak D call TRBD1 (6 bases). The receptor comes from a man aged 18 to 29 in good health. CDR3 DNA sequence: TGTGCCAGCAGCTTAGGCTTTGACAGGACGGAAGGCTACACCTTC. Its translation is CASSLGFDRTEGYTF.